Each of the 11 T cell receptor beta chains below was sequenced from the same sample in a study of OX40 agonist ivuxolimab in advanced cancers. Profiled with immunoSEQ multiplex PCR; TCRdb holds only in-frame clones, not every one. The sample consists of fewer than 90,000 clones, roughly 84% of them appearing once. Sequencing used CD4+ or CD8+ T cells sorted from blood, obtained in a trial of the OX40 agonist ivuxolimab. All receptors come from an adult with an advanced solid tumor such as melanoma, head and neck, liver or kidney cancer.

The V call is TRBV4-3, the J call TRBJ2-7; 8 bases map to TRBD1. This CDR3 spans 15 amino acids. Looked up from germline, CDR1 is LGHNA and CDR2 is YSLEER. J gave up 0 bases and V 3 bases, and 4 bases lay outside the gene matches. The CDR3 DNA sequence: TGCGCCAGCAGCCAGTTCCAGGGGGCCTCCTACGAGCAGTACTTC. This codes for CASSQFQGASYEQYF.

As concerns this clone: The same CDR3 is also encoded by other DNA sequences in this sample. The genes are TRBV7-6 and TRBJ2-1; D call uncertain. Germline lookup yields CDR1 SGHVS and CDR2 FNYEAQ. The CDR3 sequence is 15 residues long. The V end was cut by 5 bases, the J end by 4 bases, with 15 bases between. This CDR3 reads CASSPRGSSYNEQFF. The CDR3 DNA sequence: TGTGCCAGCAGCCCTCGCGGTAGCTCGTACAATGAGCAGTTCTTC.

The sample holds a few counts of this clone. This chain connects TRBV27 to TRBJ2-7, with 7 bases identical to TRBD2. The germline CDR1 and CDR2 sequences are MNHEY and SMNVEV (reference sequence). The CDR3 is 16 amino acids. The V and J ends lost 8 bases and 7 bases, in that order; junction bases with no gene match: 20. CDR3: CASGRLSGINFWEQYF. The DNA for the CDR3 is TGTGCCAGCGGTCGACTAAGCGGGATCAACTTTTGGGAGCAGTACTTC.

The chain joins TRBV6-5 to TRBJ2-7; tentative D call: TRBD2 (5 bases). The CDR3 has 15 residues. V was shortened by 0 bases and J by 1 base, with 10 bases between the two germline ends. The germline gives CDR1 MNHEY, CDR2 SVGAGI. Here the CDR3 DNA reads TGTGCCAGCAGTTACTCGACGGGGAGATCCTACGAGCAGTACTTC. Protein: CASSYSTGRSYEQYF.

The chain uses TRBV4-3 and TRBJ2-2; maybe TRBD2 (6 bases). Germline V lookup: CDR1 LGHNA, CDR2 YSLEER. CDR3 length equals 15 residues. V lost 1 base and J lost 7, with 13 bases in between. The CDR3 DNA reads as TGCGCCAGCAGCCAAGGTGGCGGGGTTATCGGGGAGCTGTTTTTT. This sequence encodes CASSQGGGVIGELFF.

This chain joins TRBV5-5 and TRBJ1-2; D call uncertain. Per germline, CDR1 SGHKS and CDR2 YYEKEE (reference sequence). There are 13 residues in the CDR3. V was trimmed by 4 bases and J by 2 bases, leaving 9 bases between them. The CDR3 DNA sequence: TGTGCCAGCAGCCTAGGACGGAACTATGGCTACACCTTC. Translation gives CASSLGRNYGYTF.

The J gene is TRBJ2-4, the V gene TRBV5-6; TRBD2 matches at 9 bases. CDR3 length: 14 residues. V shed 4 bases, J shed 7 bases, and the junction held 6 bases outside the gene matches. CDR1 and CDR2 from the germline V gene are SGHDT and YYEEEE. The chain's CDR3 is CASSDLAGENIQYF. In DNA, the CDR3 is TGTGCCAGCAGCGATTTAGCGGGAGAGAACATTCAGTACTTC.

The chain uses TRBV11-2 and TRBJ1-1; 7 bases are shared with TRBD1. V shed 5 bases and J 10 bases; nucleotides not matched to a gene: 13. This CDR3 contains 14 residues. Germline values: CDR1 SGHAT, CDR2 FQNNGV. This chain's CDR3 is CASSPSEGALRAFF. CDR3 DNA sequence: TGTGCCAGCAGCCCCTCGGAGGGGGCGCTTCGAGCTTTCTTT.

The chain carries TRBV2 and TRBJ2-1; D unclear. The V gene's germline CDR1 is SNHLY and CDR2 FYNNEI. Trimming cost V 10 bases and J 0 bases, with 10 bases left between them. The CDR3 has 13 amino acids. The CDR3, as DNA: TGTGCCACTATGGTGGGCTCCTACAATGAGCAGTTCTTC. This codes for CATMVGSYNEQFF.

V gene TRBV4-2 combines with J gene TRBJ2-1, with TRBD2 matching 9 bases. The CDR3 is 18 amino acids. Germline V gene data show CDR1 as LGHNA and CDR2 as YNFKEQ. V gave up 1 base and J gave up 6 bases; unmatched junction bases: 13. CDR3 in DNA: TGTGCCAGCAGCCAAGTGGTTAGCGGGAGCCAAGGCGGCAATGAGCAGTTCTTC. The encoded protein is CASSQVVSGSQGGNEQFF.

The V gene is TRBV28, the J gene TRBJ1-2; possibly TRBD1 for D (5 bases). The ends were cut back, 7 bases at V and 5 bases at J, with 11 bases in the middle. The CDR3 loop spans 12 amino acids. Germline lookup yields CDR1 MDHEN and CDR2 SYDVKM. CDR3 coding DNA: TGTGCCAGCACCTTGCAGGGATATGGCTACACCTTC. It is translated as CASTLQGYGYTF.